Below, 10 T cell receptor beta chains from the same sample are listed, as sequenced in a study of shared clonotypes between healthy human individuals. TCRdb's copy holds only in-frame clones and misses some; the assay was immunoSEQ multiplex PCR. The sample contains about half a million clones, about 78% of which appear only once. Sequencing was carried out using PBMCs. All receptors derive from a woman in her thirties or forties in good health. Some clones in this sample may be carry-over from other donors' samples.

The J gene is TRBJ2-7, the V gene TRBV6-1, with 7 bases fitting TRBD2. V gave up 0 bases and J gave up 5 bases; unmatched junction bases: 7. This CDR3 spans 15 amino acids. CDR1 MNHNS and CDR2 SASEGT come from the germline V gene. The CDR3 DNA reads as TGTGCCAGCAGTGAAGCGCAAGGACTAGGCAACGAGCAGTACTTC. It yields the protein CASSEAQGLGNEQYF.

This chain links TRBV4-3 with TRBJ2-5, with a possible D match to TRBD2 (5 bases). This CDR3 spans 13 amino acids. Deletions cut 2 bases from V and 5 bases from J, with 9 bases between. Germline CDR1 reads LGHNA; CDR2 reads YSLEER. The DNA of the CDR3 is TGCGCCAGCAGCCAATTTGGCGGGGAGACCCAGTACTTC. It yields the protein CASSQFGGETQYF.

This clone was seen only a few times. The V and J genes are TRBV5-1 and TRBJ1-2; no clear D gene. This CDR3 has 13 amino acids. The germline V and J ends were trimmed by 2 bases and 4 bases, with 9 bases remaining between them. Per germline, CDR1 SGHRS and CDR2 YFSETQ. The DNA of the CDR3 is TGCGCCAGCAGCTTAACCGAATTCTATGGCTACACCTTC. Translated: CASSLTEFYGYTF.

The J gene is TRBJ1-1, the V gene TRBV6-5, with a tentative D call TRBD1 (6 bases). Trimming left V 7 bases short and J 3 bases short, with 18 bases between. The germline CDR1 and CDR2 sequences are MNHEY and SVGAGI. CDR3 length equals 15 residues. The CDR3 sequence: CASTGGGRGDTEAFF. For the CDR3, the DNA is TGTGCCAGCACCGGTGGGGGCAGGGGAGACACTGAAGCTTTCTTT.

The table lists this clone with a few counts. The chain combines TRBV7-9 with TRBJ1-5; TRBD1 agrees at 7 bases. The germline V gene encodes CDR1 SEHNR and CDR2 FQNEAQ (reference sequence). After removal of 5 bases from V and 10 bases from J, the junction contained 11 bases not matched to a gene. The CDR3 has 14 amino acids. The CDR3 spells CASSPHRDSSPQHF. In DNA form, the CDR3 reads TGTGCCAGCAGCCCCCACAGGGACAGCAGCCCCCAGCATTTT.

The chain uses TRBV11-2 and TRBJ1-2; 9 nucleotides match TRBD1. The CDR3 has 12 residues. J gave up 9 bases and V 5 bases, and 4 bases lay outside the gene matches. The germline gives CDR1 SGHAT, CDR2 FQNNGV. The CDR3 loop reads CASSAGTGSYTF. In DNA, the CDR3 is TGTGCCAGCAGCGCCGGGACAGGGAGCTACACCTTC.

The gene calls are TRBV30 and TRBJ2-7; D may be TRBD2 (6 bases). Trimming stripped 0 bases from V and 1 base from J, with 7 bases between. CDR3 length: 13 residues. CDR1 is GTSNPN, CDR2 SVGIG, per germline (reference sequence). The CDR3 spells CAWSVGLSYEQYF. CDR3 coding DNA: TGTGCCTGGAGTGTGGGACTTTCCTACGAGCAGTACTTC.

On this clone: This sequence is one base from a far larger clone and is likely a read error. The same CDR3 is also encoded by other DNA sequences in this sample. The CDR3 bases are TGTGCCAGCAGCTTGTGGAGGGAAAAACTGTTTTTT. This gives the protein CASSLWREKLFF. This rearrangement joins TRBV11-2 to TRBJ1-4, with D hard to call. The CDR3 length is 12 residues. CDR1 and CDR2 from the germline V gene are SGHAT and FQNNGV. V lost 3 bases and J lost 8, with 7 bases in between.

About this clone: Relative to the germline gene, one junction end is altered; a read error may explain this. Other nucleotide sequences from this sample produce the same CDR3. The V and J genes are TRBV29-1 and TRBJ2-7; 9 nucleotides line up with TRBD1. This CDR3 contains 13 residues. From germline, CDR1 is SQVTM and CDR2 ANQGSEA. The CDR3 DNA reads TGTAGCGTGGGGGGACAGGGCGTATACGAGCAGTACTTC. It is translated as CSVGGQGVYEQYF.

The CDR3 reads CASSLTTNSYEQYF. CDR3 nucleotides: TGCGCCAGCAGCCTCACCACAAACTCCTACGAGCAGTACTTC. The rearrangement joins TRBV5-1 to TRBJ2-7; D ambiguous. The CDR3 contains 14 residues. The germline V and J ends were trimmed by 4 bases and 0 bases, with 11 bases remaining between them. Germline CDR1 is SGHRS and CDR2 is YFSETQ.